This T cell receptor (beta chain) was identified during a study of cytomegalovirus exposure and HLA in healthy donors. Clones were read by immunoSEQ multiplex PCR, and TCRdb kept only the in-frame ones, dropping some. The sample yields 150,000 to 200,000 clones, more than 75% seen once. Overall study results and limits: A list of approximately 160 TCR beta chains associated with cytomegalovirus was given. There were a few CMV-associated chains whose specificity for CMV antigens was confirmed in vitro.

As regards this clone: Its antigen is as yet unknown.

The TCR originated in a man in his late teens or twenties in good health and CMV-seronegative. Sequencing was carried out using PBMCs.

The CDR3 DNA reads as TGTGCCAGCAGTGGAGACAGGGAAGGGGATCAGCCCCAGCATTTT. As protein: CASSGDREGDQPQHF. The chain is built from TRBV2 and TRBJ1-5; 7 bases are a match to TRBD1. Per germline, CDR1 SNHLY and CDR2 FYNNEI. Trimming took 4 bases from V and 5 from J; bases not matched to a gene: 8. This CDR3 is 15 amino acids long.